One and the same sample provided the 14 T cell receptor beta chains below, sequenced in a study of kidney transplant recipient with SARS-CoV-2 infection. MiXCR was run by TCRdb on the reads, yielding one entry per CDR3 protein. The sample has fewer than 250,000 distinct CDR3 sequences, 25% to 30% seen once. Source: a blood sample, taken at baseline and around day 120 from a kidney transplant recipient. The receptors were sampled from a young adult male patient who had COVID-19 and was a kidney transplant recipient. Some T cells may be provided by the graft donor.

This clonotype was picked up many times. The chain carries TRBV11-1 and TRBJ1-2; D unclear. Per the germline V gene, CDR1 is SGHAT and CDR2 is FQDESV (reference sequence). V shed 4 bases and J shed 4 bases, with 22 bases lying between them. The CDR3 has 17 amino acids. The CDR3 region is CASSYAIKAGKTYGYTF. In DNA form, the CDR3 reads TGTGCCAGCAGCTATGCCATTAAGGCTGGAAAGACCTATGGCTACACCTTC.

This clonotype was observed many times. This rearrangement joins TRBV5-1 to TRBJ2-7; 10 nucleotides agree with TRBD1. V lost 3 bases to trimming and J lost 4 bases; unmatched junction nucleotides: 10. Germline values: CDR1 SGHRS, CDR2 YFSETQ. CDR3 length: 16 amino acids. The CDR3 sequence is CASSSNLGQGSYEQYF. The DNA of the CDR3 is TGCGCCAGCAGCTCGAATTTGGGACAGGGGTCATACGAGCAGTACTTC. The variable domain in full, with the rest retrieved from reference TRBV5-1 and TRBJ2-7, is KAGVTQTPRYLIKTRGQQVTLSCSPISGHRSVSWYQQTPGQGLQFLFEYFSETQRNKGNFPGRFSGRQFSNSRSEMNVSTLELGDSALYLCASSSNLGQGSYEQYFGPGTRLTVT.

This clonotype was detected only a few times. This chain uses TRBV5-6 with TRBJ1-2; D gene uncertain. Trimming took off 7 bases at V and 4 bases at J, with 23 bases between the two ends. CDR1 is SGHDT and CDR2 is YYEEEE in the germline V gene. The CDR3 covers 16 residues. The CDR3 loop is CASPWVNSRKTYGYTF. CDR3 DNA: TGTGCCAGCCCCTGGGTCAATAGTCGAAAGACCTATGGCTACACCTTC.

On this clonotype itself: A much larger clone is a single base away; this may be a read error. V is TRBV19 and J is TRBJ1-4; 8 bases are shared with TRBD1. V lost 6 bases and J lost 7; bases outside the gene matches: 10. CDR3 size: 15 residues. Germline CDR1 is LNHDA and CDR2 is SQIVND (reference sequence). This CDR3 reads CASRRDRGRSEKLFF. As DNA, the CDR3 is TGTGCCAGTAGACGTGACAGGGGTAGAAGTGAAAAACTGTTTTTT.

The table lists this clonotype with a few counts. The genes are TRBV5-6 and TRBJ2-3, with 7 bases matching TRBD1. Trimming at V came to 1 base and at J to 2 bases, leaving 7 bases not matched to a gene. The CDR3 covers 16 residues. CDR1 is SGHDT, CDR2 YYEEEE, per germline. CDR3 nucleotide sequence: TGTGCCAGCAGCTTGTTACCGGGACAGTACACAGATACGCAGTATTTT. Its translation is CASSLLPGQYTDTQYF.

This clonotype was observed many times. The gene calls are TRBV7-2 and TRBJ1-3; D uncertain. This CDR3 region has 15 residues. The germline V and J ends were trimmed by 4 bases and 1 base, with 11 bases remaining between them. Germline-derived CDR1 and CDR2 are SGHTA and FQGNSA. The CDR3 region is CASSSRTKSGNTIYF. CDR3 nucleotide sequence: TGTGCCAGCAGCTCAAGGACCAAGTCTGGAAACACCATATATTTT.

This clonotype was seen many times. V usage is TRBV29-1 and J usage is TRBJ2-7; 8 positions match TRBD1. The CDR3 runs to 14 residues. V was pared by 5 bases and J by 0 bases, with 6 bases of the junction left unmatched. Germline CDR1 SQVTM, CDR2 ANQGSEA. The CDR3 DNA reads TGCAGCGTTACCGGGACAGGAGCCTCCTACGAGCAGTACTTC. This encodes CSVTGTGASYEQYF.

This clonotype appeared many times. This chain uses TRBV20-1 with TRBJ2-7, with D possibly being TRBD2 (6 bases). CDR1 is DFQATT, CDR2 SNEGSKA, per germline (reference sequence). This CDR3 comprises 14 residues. V lost 0 bases and J lost 3, with 12 bases in between. The CDR3 sequence: CSARDPAGLYEQYF. The CDR3 DNA reads TGCAGTGCTAGAGATCCAGCGGGCCTCTACGAGCAGTACTTC.

This clonotype was seen only a few times. The chain carries TRBV10-1 and TRBJ1-2; D is undetermined. CDR1 WNHNN and CDR2 SYGVQD come from the germline V gene (reference sequence). V was cut by 2 bases and J by 4 bases, with 20 bases left in between. The CDR3 is 17 residues long. The CDR3 loop is CASSEVGRSRKTYGYTF. CDR3 sequence (DNA): TGCGCCAGCAGTGAGGTTGGAAGATCGCGAAAGACCTATGGCTACACCTTC.

This clonotype was seen ten or more times. The V and J genes are TRBV11-2 and TRBJ2-7; 14 positions match TRBD2. The J segment lost 3 bases and the V segment lost 2 bases, leaving 6 bases of the junction unmatched. The germline V gene encodes CDR1 SGHAT and CDR2 FQNNGV. This CDR3 contains 17 residues. For the CDR3, the DNA is TGTGCCAGCAGCTTACGACTAGCGGGAGGGCAGATCTACGAGCAGTACTTC. Translating it yields CASSLRLAGGQIYEQYF.

This clonotype was seen more than once but under ten times. J is TRBJ2-2 and V is TRBV6-5; 7 bases are a match to TRBD1. V shed 4 bases and J 2 bases; nucleotides not matched to a gene: 4. This CDR3 has 15 amino acids. Germline CDR1 MNHEY, CDR2 SVGAGI. The CDR3 loop is CASSSGTVNTGELFF. The CDR3 DNA reads as TGTGCCAGCAGTTCCGGGACAGTCAACACCGGGGAGCTGTTTTTT.

This clonotype was picked up many times. CDR3 in amino acids: CASSQRGFEKLFF. The CDR3 DNA is TGCGCCAGCAGCCAAAGGGGATTCGAAAAACTGTTTTTT. V gene TRBV4-1 combines with J gene TRBJ1-4, with a tentative D call TRBD1 (5 bases). Trimming cost V 2 bases and J 8 bases, with 9 bases left between them. Germline V gives CDR1 MGHRA, CDR2 YSYEKL. CDR3 length: 13 amino acids.

This clonotype was recorded many times. V and J are TRBV5-6 and TRBJ2-7; D is ambiguous. The CDR3 has 12 amino acids. The germline V and J ends were trimmed by 4 bases and 6 bases, with 11 bases remaining between them. The germline V gene encodes CDR1 SGHDT and CDR2 YYEEEE. CDR3 in amino acids: CASSKDLSEQYF. CDR3 DNA sequence: TGTGCCAGCAGCAAGGATCTAAGCGAGCAGTACTTC. Full variable domain (missing parts from reference TRBV5-6 and TRBJ2-7): DAGVTQSPTHLIKTRGQQVTLRCSPKSGHDTVSWYQQALGQGPQFIFQYYEEEERQRGNFPDRFSGHQFPNYSSELNVNALLLGDSALYLCASSKDLSEQYFGPGTRLTVT.

As to this clonotype: Given a much more abundant clone one base away, this may be a read error. The chain joins TRBV6-5 to TRBJ2-2; D is tentatively TRBD1 or TRBD2 (5 bases each). Germline V gene sequence: CDR1 MNHEY, CDR2 SVGAGI. The CDR3 is made up of 16 amino acids. The CDR3 sequence: CASSVIPGPNTGEPFF. The CDR3 DNA sequence: TGTGCCAGCAGTGTCATACCAGGGCCGAACACCGGGGAGCCGTTTTTT.